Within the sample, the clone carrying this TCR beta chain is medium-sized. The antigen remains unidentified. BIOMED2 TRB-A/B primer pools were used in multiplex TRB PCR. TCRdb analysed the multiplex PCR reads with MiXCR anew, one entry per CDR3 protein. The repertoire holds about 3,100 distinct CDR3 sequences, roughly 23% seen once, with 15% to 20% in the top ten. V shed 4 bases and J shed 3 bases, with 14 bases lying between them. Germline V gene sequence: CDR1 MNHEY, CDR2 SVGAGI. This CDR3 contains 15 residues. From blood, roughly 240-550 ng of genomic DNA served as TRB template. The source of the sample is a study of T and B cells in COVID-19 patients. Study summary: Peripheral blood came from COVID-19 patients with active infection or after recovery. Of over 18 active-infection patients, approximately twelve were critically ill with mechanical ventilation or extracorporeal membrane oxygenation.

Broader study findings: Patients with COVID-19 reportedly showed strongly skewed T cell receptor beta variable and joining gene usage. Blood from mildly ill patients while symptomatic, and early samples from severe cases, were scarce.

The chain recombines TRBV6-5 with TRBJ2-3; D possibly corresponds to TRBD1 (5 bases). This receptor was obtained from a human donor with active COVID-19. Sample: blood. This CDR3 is CASSWGRERTDTQYF. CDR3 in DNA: TGTGCCAGCAGTTGGGGCAGGGAAAGAACAGATACGCAGTATTTT.